This TCR beta chain was obtained from a study of breast tumors, draining lymph nodes, adjacent tissues. Whole-study findings and limits: Compared with lymph nodes, tumors were less diverse; compared with nontumor tissue, more.

MiXCR, applied by TCRdb to the multiplex PCR reads, yields one record per CDR3 protein. This table has about 180,000 distinct CDR3 sequences, about 30% appearing once. Note on this clonotype: What it binds is unknown. A read error is likely, as this CDR3 ends without the conserved phenylalanine or tryptophan.

Breast cancer patients provided tissue from their axillary draining lymph nodes. The source material was axillary lymph node tissue. The receptor was isolated from a female donor with breast cancer. Some clones in this sample may be carry-over from other donors' samples.

CDR3 region: CSVGQGDYGYTL. The DNA of the CDR3 is TGCAGCGTCGGACAGGGGGACTATGGCTACACCCTC. The chain uses TRBV29-1 and TRBJ1-2; 10 bases are a match to TRBD1. The germline V gene encodes CDR1 SQVTM and CDR2 ANQGSEA. This CDR3 has 12 amino acids. The V gene end was trimmed by 6 bases and the J gene end by 3 bases; junction bases not matched to a gene: 1.